This T cell receptor (beta chain) was captured in a study of T cells in Graves' hyperthyroidism and ophthalmopathy. At the level of the study: Peripheral blood sampling occurred at initial diagnosis, before any treatment.

This CDR3 has 13 amino acids. V was clipped by 5 bases and J by 5 bases, with 12 bases between them. Researchers took RNA transcripts and amplified the TCR beta CDR3 regions from them. RT-PCR in the first round (using the HTBI primer set) targeted the TCR CDR3. TCRdb processed the multiplex PCR reads anew with MiXCR; each CDR3 protein has one entry. The sample lists a few hundred thousand distinct CDR3 sequences, around a sixth seen once, with less than 20% in the top ten. With respect to this clonotype: Its antigen remains unknown.

Study-wide results and caveats: Ophthalmopathy was distinguished from stable hyperthyroidism by 13 V-J signatures.

Duration under 3 months, a NOSPECS grade of at least 4, and a Clinical Activity Score of at least 3 characterized the ophthalmopathy patients. The diagnoses drew upon clinical symptoms, serum thyroxine and TRAb, thyroid ultrasound and orbital computed tomography. The chain employs TRBV12-3 or TRBV12-4 and TRBJ1-1; D remains unclear. This clonotype was obtained from a woman aged 40 to 55 with Graves' ophthalmopathy. The sample comprised blood. In DNA, the CDR3 is TGTGCCAGCAGTGTCCATTTGGGGACTGAAGCTTTCTTT. Encoded protein: CASSVHLGTEAFF.